This is a list of T cell receptor beta chains from one sample in a study of blood T cell repertoires in COVID-19. Sequenced by immunoSEQ multiplex PCR; TCRdb stores in-frame clones only, minus some. Altogether roughly 400,000 clones are present, roughly 88% being singletons, with the ten largest covering roughly 2%. The sequenced material came from PBMCs or T cells enriched from blood (not recorded which). These TCRs come from a woman aged 40 to 50 with acute COVID-19. Both conserved end residues are part of each CDR3. The D gene is left open where the match is weak. Only some rows state a clone size, as once, few, many or a class for expanded clones.

clone size	J gene	V gene	D gene	CDR3 DNA	CDR3 protein
.	TRBJ2-1	TRBV11-2	TRBD2	TGTGCCAGCAGCTCGACCGGGACTAGCGGGGACAATGAGCAGTTCTTC	CASSSTGTSGDNEQFF
.	TRBJ1-5	TRBV18	TRBD1	TGTGCCAGCTCACCACCCGGGACAGGCTTCAATCAGCCCCAGCATTTT	CASSPPGTGFNQPQHF
.	TRBJ1-4	TRBV30	.	TGTGCCTGGAGTGTTGGAGGGCAGGGTAGTGAAAAACTGTTTTTT	CAWSVGGQGSEKLFF
.	TRBJ1-6	TRBV19	.	TGTGCCAGTAGTATTCAATATTCACCCCTCCACTTT	CASSIQYSPLHF
.	TRBJ2-1	TRBV10-3	TRBD1	TGTGCCATCAGTGTCACTGACAGGGATGAGCAGTTCTTC	CAISVTDRDEQFF
.	TRBJ2-3	TRBV7-8	.	TGTGCCAGCAGCTCCTTAGCGGTGAGCACAGATACGCAGTATTTT	CASSSLAVSTDTQYF
.	TRBJ1-1	TRBV2	.	TGTGCCAGCAAAACATTCATGAACACTGAAGCTTTCTTT	CASKTFMNTEAFF
.	TRBJ2-5	TRBV13	TRBD1	TGTGCCAGCAGCTTAGTGCAGGGGGCGAGGGAGACCCAGTACTTC	CASSLVQGARETQYF
.	TRBJ2-2	TRBV7-9	.	TGTGCCAGCAGCCCTCCAACGGCAGGGTTGAACACCGGGGAGCTGTTTTTT	CASSPPTAGLNTGELFF
.	TRBJ2-3	TRBV19	TRBD2	TGTGCCAGTAGTATGGAACTCGGGAGGGATACGCAGTATTTT	CASSMELGRDTQYF
.	TRBJ2-7	TRBV27	.	TGTGCCAGCAGTTTAAGTTCAGGGTTTCGACACCGCTACGAGCAGTACTTC	CASSLSSGFRHRYEQYF
.	TRBJ2-1	TRBV14	.	TGTGCCAGCTCGACAGGACCCCGCTCCGCCGCGTTCTTC	CASSTGPRSAAFF
.	TRBJ1-1	TRBV6-2/TRBV6-3	.	TGTGCCAGCAGTTACATGCGGAAAACTGAAGCTTTCTTT	CASSYMRKTEAFF
.	TRBJ1-5	TRBV2	.	TGTGCCAGCAGCAGAGGAGGGGCGAGCAATCAGCCCCAGCATTTT	CASSRGGASNQPQHF
.	TRBJ2-1	TRBV11-2	TRBD2	TGTGCCAGCAGCGCGCGGGGGGGCCACTTCGATGAGCAGTTCTTC	CASSARGGHFDEQFF
.	TRBJ2-5	TRBV12-3/TRBV12-4	.	TGTGCCAGCCTCCCAGGGAACCAAGAGACCCAGTACTTC	CASLPGNQETQYF
.	TRBJ1-2	TRBV27	.	TGTGCCAGCAGCCTGACAGTCCACTATGGCTACACCTTC	CASSLTVHYGYTF
few	TRBJ2-4	TRBV12-3/TRBV12-4	.	TGTGCCAGCCGAGGGCCGAAAAACATTCAGTACTTC	CASRGPKNIQYF
.	TRBJ1-5	TRBV10-3	TRBD1	TGTGCCATCAGTCCACAGGGGAACGGCAATCAGCCCCAGCATTTT	CAISPQGNGNQPQHF
.	TRBJ1-2	TRBV21-1	.	TGTGCCAGCAGCAAAAGGAGGACAGGGTGGGGCTATGGCTACACCTTC	CASSKRRTGWGYGYTF
.	TRBJ2-3	TRBV5-4	.	TGTGCCAGCAGCCGGACAACCGTCAGCCCCACAGATACGCAGTATTTT	CASSRTTVSPTDTQYF
.	TRBJ1-2	TRBV7-9	.	TGTGCCAGCAGCACCCTACAGGGAAGCTATGGCTACACCTTC	CASSTLQGSYGYTF
few	TRBJ1-1	TRBV19	.	TGTGCCAGTAGTGCGTACATTCCGGGGTTCCGAGGTGGGAACACTGAAGCTTTCTTT	CASSAYIPGFRGGNTEAFF
.	TRBJ2-1	TRBV25-1	TRBD2	TGTGCCAGCAGGGAGCGGGGTGGGGACTACAATGAGCAGTTCTTC	CASRERGGDYNEQFF
few	TRBJ1-5	TRBV3-1/TRBV3-2	TRBD1	TGTGCCAGCAGCCAGACAGGGGTAGGCAATCAGCCCCAGCATTTT	CASSQTGVGNQPQHF
few	TRBJ1-2	TRBV29-1	.	TGCAGCGTTGAAGATCTTGGGGGGGCCTTCCCTGACTACACCTTC	CSVEDLGGAFPDYTF
.	TRBJ2-2	TRBV14	.	TGTGCCAGCAGCCTCAAAGCAGGCACCGGGGAGCTGTTTTTT	CASSLKAGTGELFF
.	TRBJ1-4	TRBV19	.	TGTGCCAGTATTAAATCAGGGTTCGCGGTCGAAAAACTGTTTTTT	CASIKSGFAVEKLFF
.	TRBJ1-1	TRBV6-1	.	TGTGCCAGCAGTGAAGCTGGGTCGGGGGATACAGCTTTCTTT	CASSEAGSGDTAFF
.	TRBJ1-5	TRBV19	.	TGTGCCAGTAGTATTGGTAGACATAGCAATCAGCCCCAGCATTTT	CASSIGRHSNQPQHF
few	TRBJ2-2	TRBV4-1	TRBD2	TGCGCCAGCAGCCAAGAGTCCCCGCTAGCGGGGCCGAACACCGGGGAGCTGTTTTTT	CASSQESPLAGPNTGELFF
.	TRBJ1-2	TRBV6-1	.	TGTGCCAGCAGTGAATTGGCGACAGGAGTGAACTATGGCTACACCTTC	CASSELATGVNYGYTF
.	TRBJ1-2	TRBV6-5	TRBD1	TGTGCCAGCAGTTACGGGACAGCCCATTATGGCTACACCTTC	CASSYGTAHYGYTF